The 18 T cell receptor beta chains given below trace back to one sample, sequenced in a study of radiation and T cells in renal cell carcinoma. The assay was immunoSEQ multiplex PCR, and TCRdb's table has in-frame clones only and misses some. The sample lists several thousand clones, around 50% occurring once. As to treatment: 15 Gy SBRT to primary tumor, nephrectomy 4 weeks later. The specimen comprised tumor tissue, sampled from a patient whose treatment included radiotherapy and nephrectomy. The receptors derive from a man between 60 and 75 years old with renal cell carcinoma.

The CDR3 bases are TGTGCCAGCAGCTTAGGGGGGCGCAGTCCCTACGAGCAGTACTTC. This sequence encodes CASSLGGRSPYEQYF. The V call is TRBV7-9, the J call TRBJ2-7; the D gene is possibly TRBD1 (6 bases). Between the trimmed V and J ends, which lost 1 base and 2 bases, there was a span of 12 bases. The germline V gene has CDR1 SEHNR and CDR2 FQNEAQ (reference sequence). The CDR3 runs 15 residues.

This chain links TRBV7-8 with TRBJ2-7; D perhaps matches TRBD2 (5 bases). Between the trimmed V and J ends, which lost 1 base and 5 bases, there was a span of 18 bases. Germline CDR1 and CDR2: SGHVS and FQNEAQ. The CDR3 is 16 amino acids. This chain's CDR3 is CASSLEAWGVRNEQYF. The CDR3 nucleotides read TGTGCCAGCAGCTTAGAGGCTTGGGGAGTTAGGAACGAGCAGTACTTC.

V and J are TRBV2 and TRBJ2-6, with TRBD1 matching 9 bases. The CDR3 has 17 residues. V trimming: 9 bases; J trimming: 1 base; junction bases outside the gene matches: 10. The germline CDR1 and CDR2 sequences are SNHLY and FYNNEI. The CDR3 reads CARRLEQGASGANVLTF. In DNA form, the CDR3 reads TGTGCCAGACGGTTGGAACAGGGGGCTTCTGGGGCCAACGTCCTGACTTTC.

CDR3 protein: CASSLTSGSTEQYF. In nucleotides, the CDR3 is TGTGCCAGCAGCCTGACTAGCGGGAGTACCGAGCAGTACTTC. The rearrangement joins TRBV9 to TRBJ2-7; 12 nucleotides align to TRBD2. The CDR3 extends over 14 amino acids. CDR1 and CDR2 (germline): SGDLS, YYNGEE. V lost 4 bases to trimming and J lost 6 bases; unmatched junction nucleotides: 5.

The gene calls are TRBV28 and TRBJ1-3, with unresolved D. V lost 3 bases to trimming and J lost 0 bases, with 9 bases between them. CDR1 is MDHEN, CDR2 SYDVKM, per germline. This CDR3 is 15 amino acids long. This CDR3 is CASSLPTLSGNTIYF. CDR3 coding DNA: TGTGCCAGCAGTTTGCCGACACTCTCTGGAAACACCATATATTTT.

This clone was recorded only once. The rearrangement uses TRBV5-6 and TRBJ1-1, with D perhaps TRBD1 (6 bases). Trimming shortened V by 2 bases and J by 1 base, and 12 bases separated the two germline ends. Germline V lookup: CDR1 SGHDT, CDR2 YYEEEE. The CDR3 extends over 15 amino acids. The CDR3 protein is CASSFWLQGNTEAFF. The DNA for the CDR3 is TGTGCCAGCAGCTTTTGGCTACAGGGGAACACTGAAGCTTTCTTT.

V usage is TRBV27 and J usage is TRBJ2-7; 14 nucleotides align to TRBD2. The germline V gene has CDR1 MNHEY and CDR2 SMNVEV (reference sequence). CDR3 length equals 17 residues. Unmatched junction bases numbered 9, after V lost 2 bases and J lost 6 bases. CDR3 loop: CASSLQGLAGAGGEQYF. The CDR3 DNA follows: TGTGCCAGCAGTTTACAGGGACTAGCGGGAGCCGGGGGCGAGCAGTACTTC.

This rearrangement joins TRBV6-1 to TRBJ1-2; D gene unclear. Germline CDR1 MNHNS, CDR2 SASEGT. With 8 bases removed from V and 2 bases from J, the gap between germline ends came to 15 bases. The CDR3 sequence is 14 residues long. CDR3 bases: TGTGCCAGCGGGAGGGAAGCCGGGAACTATGGCTACACCTTC. Amino acid sequence: CASGREAGNYGYTF.

This clone was observed a few times. The chain recombines TRBV5-6 with TRBJ1-1; D unclear. Trimming pared 0 bases from V and 1 base from J, leaving 7 bases between. This CDR3 region has 14 residues. Germline V gives CDR1 SGHDT, CDR2 YYEEEE. The CDR3 sequence: CASSLVGRNTEAFF. The DNA for the CDR3 is TGTGCCAGCAGCTTGGTTGGGCGGAACACTGAAGCTTTCTTT.

This sequence joins TRBV5-1 and TRBJ1-2; D gene unclear. Germline loops: CDR1 SGHRS, CDR2 YFSETQ. The V end was cut by 0 bases, the J end by 6 bases, with 15 bases between. CDR3 length: 15 residues. CDR3 in DNA: TGCGCCAGCAGCTTGGATTCGGCAGAAATAAATGGCTACACCTTC. Amino acid sequence: CASSLDSAEINGYTF.

The chain couples TRBV10-3 to TRBJ2-7; TRBD1 agrees at 9 bases. J gave up 2 bases and V 6 bases, and 8 bases lay outside the gene matches. Germline V CDR1 and CDR2: ENHRY, SYGVKD. The CDR3 runs 15 residues. CDR3 loop: CAISDRDREAYEQYF. The CDR3, as DNA: TGTGCCATCAGCGACCGGGACAGGGAGGCCTACGAGCAGTACTTC.

To note about this clone: Within the sample, other DNA sequences also encode this same CDR3. The chain uses TRBV7-3 and TRBJ2-3; D gene unclear. Trimming removed 5 bases from V and 6 bases from J, with 12 bases in between. Germline-derived CDR1 and CDR2 are SGHTA and FQGTGA. The CDR3 spans 13 residues. CDR3 sequence: CASSPNAVDTQYF. The CDR3 region has the DNA TGTGCCAGCAGCCCCAACGCGGTGGATACGCAGTATTTT.

V gene TRBV14 combines with J gene TRBJ1-3; D gene ambiguous. Trimming shortened V by 0 bases and J by 4 bases, and 10 bases separated the two germline ends. Germline lookup yields CDR1 SGHDN and CDR2 FVKESK. CDR3 length: 15 amino acids. The DNA for the CDR3 is TGTGCCAGCAGCCAAGATCTCGTGATCGGAAACACCATATATTTT. It yields the protein CASSQDLVIGNTIYF.

The chain employs TRBV27 and TRBJ1-2, with 8 bases identical to TRBD1. The germline V gene has CDR1 MNHEY and CDR2 SMNVEV (reference sequence). V was pared by 8 bases and J by 7 bases, with 12 bases of the junction left unmatched. This CDR3 is 14 amino acids long. The CDR3, as DNA: TGTGCCAGCCGACCCCCTCAGGGGGCAGGTGGCTACACCTTC. Residues: CASRPPQGAGGYTF.

This clone is medium-sized within its sample. The CDR3 DNA reads TGTGCCAGCACGGTCGATTCTGGGGCCAACGTCCTGACTTTC. Protein product: CASTVDSGANVLTF. This rearrangement joins TRBV5-5 to TRBJ2-6; D is unresolved. Per germline, CDR1 SGHKS and CDR2 YYEKEE (reference sequence). Trimming removed 6 bases at V and 1 base at J, with 8 bases between. CDR3 length: 14 amino acids.

This clone was seen a handful of times. The CDR3 sequence: CASSPGQNTEAFF. The CDR3 DNA reads TGTGCCAGCAGCCCGGGACAGAACACTGAAGCTTTCTTT. The genes are TRBV11-2 and TRBJ1-1; perhaps TRBD1 as D (6 bases). The CDR3 is made up of 13 amino acids. Germline CDR1 SGHAT, CDR2 FQNNGV. The V end was cut by 5 bases, the J end by 1 base, with 8 bases between. The whole variable domain, filled in from reference TRBV11-2 and TRBJ1-1, reads EAGVAQSPRYKIIEKRQSVAFWCNPISGHATLYWYQQILGQGPKLLIQFQNNGVVDDSQLPKDRFSAERLKGVDSTLKIQPAKLEDSAVYLCASSPGQNTEAFFGQGTRLTVV.

The chain joins TRBV5-4 to TRBJ1-2; D perhaps matches TRBD1 (5 bases). Germline CDR1 SGHNT, CDR2 YYREEE (reference sequence). Deletions cut 3 bases from V and 5 bases from J, with 17 bases between. This CDR3 is 15 amino acids long. The CDR3 bases are TGTGCCAGCAGCTCCCGGGGCGAGGGGCGTTATGGCTACACCTTC. Its protein is CASSSRGEGRYGYTF.

V gene TRBV9 combines with J gene TRBJ1-1; D gene ambiguous. CDR1 is SGDLS and CDR2 is YYNGEE in the germline V gene. V was pared by 0 bases and J by 1 base, with 7 bases between. This CDR3 spans 14 amino acids. CDR3 DNA sequence: TGTGCCAGCAGCGTAGCCCCGGAGAACACTGAAGCTTTCTTT. This codes for CASSVAPENTEAFF.